These 12 T cell receptor beta chains were sequenced from one sample in a study of blood T cell repertoires in COVID-19. Clones were sequenced by immunoSEQ multiplex PCR, and TCRdb holds only the in-frame ones, with some missing. The sample lists about 200,000 clones; roughly 84% were seen once. Sequences were obtained from peripheral blood. Receptors were obtained from a man aged 35-49 years with acute or convalescent COVID-19.

This clone was picked up a small number of times. The chain carries TRBV6-2 or TRBV6-3 and TRBJ1-1; no firm D call. The ends were cut back, 0 bases at V and 3 bases at J, with 14 bases in the middle. CDR3 size: 16 residues. CDR1 is MNHEY and CDR2 is SVGEGT in the germline V gene. This chain's CDR3 is CASSYSPSAVYTEAFF. In nucleotides, the CDR3 is TGTGCCAGCAGTTACTCCCCCTCCGCGGTGTACACTGAAGCTTTCTTT.

This clone was detected a few times. The V call is TRBV3-1 (or the pseudogene TRBV3-2), the J call TRBJ2-7; TRBD2 might be the D (6 bases). CDR1 LGHDT and CDR2 YNNKEL come from the germline V gene (reference sequence). The V gene lost 4 bases and the J gene lost 4 bases, with 14 bases spanning the gap. The CDR3 totals 14 residues. The CDR3 reads CASSPSRGTYEQYF. The DNA of the CDR3 is TGTGCCAGCAGCCCCAGCCGCGGGACGTACGAGCAGTACTTC.

The chain employs TRBV7-2 and TRBJ1-1; D not resolved. CDR1 and CDR2 from the germline V gene are SGHTA and FQGNSA. The CDR3 is 15 residues long. V lost 4 bases and J lost 0, with 12 bases in between. CDR3 sequence reads: CASSSRAGMNTEAFF. Written as DNA, the CDR3 is TGTGCCAGCAGCTCCCGGGCGGGGATGAACACTGAAGCTTTCTTT.

CDR3 nucleotides: TGTGCCAGCAGCCTTACTAGGACCGGGGAGCTGTTTTTT. It specifies CASSLTRTGELFF. The J gene is TRBJ2-2, the V gene TRBV7-7, with D possibly matching TRBD2 (5 bases). Germline assignment: CDR1 SSHAT and CDR2 FNYEAQ (reference sequence). Trimming cost V 5 bases and J 5 bases, with 9 bases left between them. The length of the CDR3 is 13 residues.

This chain uses TRBV2 with TRBJ1-2, with 8 nucleotides matching TRBD1. The trim removed 6 bases at V and 9 bases at J, leaving 6 bases unmatched. The CDR3 has 12 amino acids. Germline CDR1 SNHLY, CDR2 FYNNEI. In DNA, the CDR3 is TGTGCCAGCAGGAGGACAGGGCATAGCTACACCTTC. Encoded protein: CASRRTGHSYTF.

The rearrangement joins TRBV14 to TRBJ2-4; 11 bases agree with TRBD2. The V gene's germline CDR1 is SGHDN and CDR2 FVKESK. V was pared by 3 bases and J by 5 bases, with 3 bases of the junction left unmatched. The CDR3 is 15 amino acids. The DNA of the CDR3 is TGTGCCAGCAGCCAGCCGGGACTAGCGGAAAACATTCAGTACTTC. This sequence encodes CASSQPGLAENIQYF.

This chain connects TRBV18 to TRBJ2-7; possible D gene TRBD2, 5 bases. Per germline, CDR1 KGHSH and CDR2 LQKENI. The CDR3 sequence is 17 residues long. The V gene lost 1 base and the J gene lost 6 bases, with 22 bases spanning the gap. Here the CDR3 DNA reads TGTGCCAGCTCACCACAACTGGACTCGTTATCTTTTTCCGAGCAGTACTTC. Its translation: CASSPQLDSLSFSEQYF. Filled out from reference TRBV18 and TRBJ2-7, the complete variable domain reads NAGVMQNPRHLVRRRGQEARLRCSPMKGHSHVYWYRQLPEEGLKFMVYLQKENIIDESGMPKERFSAEFPKEGPSILRIQQVVRGDSAAYFCASSPQLDSLSFSEQYFGPGTRLTVT.

The chain carries TRBV19 and TRBJ2-2; a weak D match, TRBD2 (5 bases). Trimming removed 7 bases at V and 3 bases at J, with 12 bases between. CDR3 size: 14 residues. Germline V gene sequence: CDR1 LNHDA, CDR2 SQIVND (reference sequence). The CDR3 region has the DNA TGTGCCAGTACCCGTTCCGGGGACACCGGGGAGCTGTTTTTT. This translates into CASTRSGDTGELFF.

The V gene is TRBV4-1, the J gene TRBJ1-2; D gene ambiguous. Germline V lookup: CDR1 MGHRA, CDR2 YSYEKL. The CDR3 length is 15 residues. Between the trimmed V and J ends, which lost 4 bases and 7 bases, there was a span of 19 bases. The DNA of the CDR3 is TGCGCCAGCAGCCGGGAGGACGTTCGGTTCTCTGGCTACACCTTC. Translated: CASSREDVRFSGYTF.

This chain links TRBV19 with TRBJ2-1, with 8 bases lining up with TRBD2. This CDR3 is built from 17 residues. With V trimmed by 5 bases and J by 0 bases, 9 bases remained unmatched. The germline CDR1 and CDR2 sequences are LNHDA and SQIVND (reference sequence). The CDR3 nucleotides read TGTGCCAGTAGTTACCGACTAGCGCAAAGCTCCTACAATGAGCAGTTCTTC. This codes for CASSYRLAQSSYNEQFF. The complete variable domain, with remaining parts taken from reference TRBV19 and TRBJ2-1, reads DGGITQSPKYLFRKEGQNVTLSCEQNLNHDAMYWYRQDPGQGLRLIYYSQIVNDFQKGDIAEGYSVSREKKESFPLTVTSAQKNPTAFYLCASSYRLAQSSYNEQFFGPGTRLTVL.

The rearrangement links TRBV27 to TRBJ2-7; possible D gene TRBD2, 6 bases. In germline, CDR1 is MNHEY, CDR2 SMNVEV (reference sequence). V lost 9 bases and J lost 6, with 12 bases in between. The CDR3 runs 11 residues. The CDR3 bases are TGTGCCAGTGGGACTCCCGTCGAGCAGTACTTC. Residues: CASGTPVEQYF.

The chain couples TRBV19 to TRBJ2-7; a possible D gene is TRBD2 (5 bases). This CDR3 has 13 amino acids. Per germline, CDR1 LNHDA and CDR2 SQIVND (reference sequence). Trimming took 3 bases from V and 2 from J, leaving 8 bases between them. The CDR3 DNA is TGTGCCAGTAGTATCGGGGAACCCTACGAGCAGTACTTC. This encodes CASSIGEPYEQYF.